Listed here are 6 T cell receptor beta chains from one sample, sequenced in a study of blood T cells in healthy people across ages. The authors ran a second PCR of about 7 to 11 cycles using a sample-barcoded 5' primer and a J-beta primer mix. TCRdb recomputed calls from the 5' RACE reads with MiXCR, one row per CDR3 protein. This table has 700,000 to 850,000 distinct CDR3 sequences, around 34% appearing once. Sequences were obtained from blood. These TCRs come from a man younger than 30 in good health.

This clonotype has more than one count but fewer than ten. The rearrangement uses TRBV5-1 and TRBJ2-1; no reliable D call. CDR1 is SGHRS, CDR2 YFSETQ, per germline. There are 13 residues in the CDR3. Trimming removed 3 bases from V and 12 bases from J, with 16 bases in between. In DNA, the CDR3 is TGCGCCAGCAGCTCCCCGGCAAGTCCAGGGCAGTTCTTC. It yields the protein CASSSPASPGQFF.

The chain has TRBV6-2 or TRBV6-3 and TRBJ2-1; 8 bases are a match to TRBD2. V trimming: 0 bases; J trimming: 12 bases; junction bases outside the gene matches: 10. Per the germline V gene, CDR1 is MNHEY and CDR2 is SVGEGT. The CDR3 consists of 15 residues. The CDR3 coding sequence is TGTGCCAGCAGTTACTCGAGGGATAGCGCGGGGGGGCAGTTCTTC. It encodes CASSYSRDSAGGQFF.

This clonotype was observed at least ten times. The rearrangement joins TRBV6-5 to TRBJ2-5, with 7 bases that match TRBD2. The ends lost 5 bases at V and 5 bases at J; junction bases unmatched: 5. The CDR3 covers 13 residues. Germline CDR1 reads MNHEY; CDR2 reads SVGAGI. The CDR3: CASSASGGETQYF. The CDR3 nucleotides are TGTGCCAGCAGTGCTAGCGGCGGGGAGACCCAGTACTTC.

This clonotype occurred a few times. The rearrangement uses TRBV20-1 and TRBJ1-5; no clear D gene. Germline V gene lookup returns CDR1 DFQATT and CDR2 SNEGSKA (reference sequence). Trimming removed 2 bases at V and 3 bases at J, with 20 bases between. This CDR3 is 17 amino acids long. This CDR3 reads CSARPAGLPIPNQPQHF. In DNA, the CDR3 is TGCAGTGCTAGACCGGCCGGCCTACCAATCCCCAATCAGCCCCAGCATTTT.

This clonotype was picked up many times. The chain links TRBV12-3 or TRBV12-4 to TRBJ1-2; possibly TRBD1 for D (5 bases). This CDR3 spans 14 amino acids. The V end lost 3 bases, the J end lost 8 bases, and 16 bases lay between the germline ends. The CDR3 nucleotides read TGTGCCAGCAGTTTTTCTCGACAGACGCAAGGCTACACCTTC. Protein sequence: CASSFSRQTQGYTF.

This clonotype was observed a few times. V and J are TRBV4-3 and TRBJ2-7, with TRBD1 matching over 10 bases. CDR3 length: 17 amino acids. J was trimmed by 4 bases and V by 1 base; bases with no gene match: 10. Germline assignment: CDR1 LGHNA and CDR2 YSLEER. CDR3 nucleotide sequence: TGCGCCAGCAGCCAAGCTCGAACCGGGACAGGGGCGTACGAGCAGTACTTC. Amino acids: CASSQARTGTGAYEQYF.